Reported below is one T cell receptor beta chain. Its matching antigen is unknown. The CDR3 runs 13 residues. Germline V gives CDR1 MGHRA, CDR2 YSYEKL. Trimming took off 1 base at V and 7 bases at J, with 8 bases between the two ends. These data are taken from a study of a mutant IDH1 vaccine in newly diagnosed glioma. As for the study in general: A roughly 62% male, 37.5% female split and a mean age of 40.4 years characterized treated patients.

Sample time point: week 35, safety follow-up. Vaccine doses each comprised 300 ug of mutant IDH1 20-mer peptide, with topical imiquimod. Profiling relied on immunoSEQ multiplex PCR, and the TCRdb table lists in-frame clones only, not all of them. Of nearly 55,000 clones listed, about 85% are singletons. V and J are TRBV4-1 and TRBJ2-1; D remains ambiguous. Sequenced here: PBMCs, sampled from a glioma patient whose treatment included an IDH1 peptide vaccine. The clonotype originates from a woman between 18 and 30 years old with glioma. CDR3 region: CASSQVGRNEQFF. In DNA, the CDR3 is TGCGCCAGCAGCCAAGTAGGACGAAATGAGCAGTTCTTC.